Listed below are T cell receptor beta chains from one sample, sequenced in a study of cytomegalovirus exposure and HLA in healthy donors. Clones were sequenced by immunoSEQ multiplex PCR, and TCRdb holds only the in-frame ones, with some missing. Of about 150,000 clones listed, approximately 80% are singletons. The material sequenced was PBMCs. All receptors come from a woman in her thirties or forties in good health and CMV-seropositive. The CDR3 runs from the conserved cysteine through the conserved F or W. Fields, in order: CDR3 length, V gene, D gene, J gene, clone size, CDR3 protein, CDR3 DNA. D genes are given only for firm matches. The listing skips clone size in some rows; elsewhere it reads once, few, many or a size class.

15	TRBV27	TRBD1	TRBJ2-7	once	CASSQIMTGTYEQYF	TGTGCCAGCAGCCAAATAATGACAGGGACCTACGAGCAGTACTTC
16	TRBV7-2	.	TRBJ1-1	.	CASSFPGQGWDTEAFF	TGTGCCAGCAGCTTTCCGGGACAAGGATGGGACACTGAAGCTTTCTTT
12	TRBV6-1	.	TRBJ1-5	.	CASSEAGGTQHF	TGTGCCAGCAGTGAAGCGGGGGGAACCCAGCATTTT
16	TRBV28	.	TRBJ1-5	.	CASSLWARYSNQPQHF	TGTGCCAGCAGTTTATGGGCCCGATATAGCAATCAGCCCCAGCATTTT
13	TRBV7-2	TRBD1	TRBJ1-5	.	CASSRQGFQPQHF	TGTGCCAGCAGCCGACAGGGGTTTCAGCCCCAGCATTTT
14	TRBV28	TRBD1	TRBJ1-1	.	CASIEGALNTEAFF	TGTGCCAGCATCGAGGGGGCATTGAACACTGAAGCTTTCTTT
13	TRBV29-1	TRBD1	TRBJ1-2	.	CSVGQGALSGYTF	TGCAGCGTTGGACAGGGGGCGCTTAGTGGCTACACCTTC
15	TRBV5-1	TRBD2	TRBJ2-1	.	CASRTSGTSYNEQFF	TGCGCCAGCAGGACTAGCGGGACGTCGTACAATGAGCAGTTCTTC
14	TRBV2	TRBD1	TRBJ1-2	.	CASISTGTDAGYTF	TGTGCCAGTATATCGACCGGGACAGATGCCGGCTACACCTTC
15	TRBV6-5	.	TRBJ2-1	.	CASSYYLDSYNEQFF	TGTGCCAGCAGTTACTACCTAGACTCCTACAATGAGCAGTTCTTC
16	TRBV28	.	TRBJ2-6	.	CASRLTGSPGANVLTF	TGTGCCAGCAGATTAACAGGGTCTCCTGGGGCCAACGTCCTGACTTTC
14	TRBV5-4	TRBD1	TRBJ1-2	few	CASRLDRGTYGYTF	TGTGCCAGCAGACTGGACAGGGGAACCTATGGCTACACCTTC
12	TRBV7-9	.	TRBJ1-2	.	CSSSSEVRGYTF	TGTTCCAGCAGCTCAGAGGTACGAGGCTACACCTTC
12	TRBV30	.	TRBJ1-4	.	CAWSNTGEKLFF	TGTGCCTGGAGCAATACTGGTGAAAAACTGTTTTTT
15	TRBV19	TRBD2	TRBJ2-1	.	CASSIPSGIYNEQFF	TGTGCCAGTAGTATCCCCAGCGGGATCTACAATGAGCAGTTCTTC
17	TRBV19	.	TRBJ1-1	.	CASSIEFRGRGSTEAFF	TGTGCCAGTAGTATAGAGTTCAGGGGCAGGGGAAGCACTGAAGCTTTCTTT
11	TRBV29-1	.	TRBJ1-2	.	CSVDEGWGYTF	TGCAGCGTTGACGAGGGATGGGGCTACACCTTC
13	TRBV30	.	TRBJ2-7	.	CAWSVQASYEQYF	TGTGCCTGGAGTGTACAGGCATCCTACGAGCAGTACTTC
15	TRBV28	.	TRBJ2-5	.	CASSFQGPAVWTQYF	TGTGCCAGCAGTTTTCAGGGTCCCGCGGTCTGGACCCAGTACTTC
14	TRBV6-6	TRBD1	TRBJ1-2	.	CASNPQQGGYGYTF	TGTGCCAGCAACCCCCAGCAGGGGGGCTATGGCTACACCTTC
15	TRBV6-4	TRBD2	TRBJ2-1	.	CAPPDSCGAGNEQFF	TGTGCCCCCCCTGATTCTTGCGGAGCGGGAAATGAGCAGTTCTTC
16	TRBV6-1	TRBD2	TRBJ2-3	few	CASSESAGGGTDTQYF	TGTGCCAGCAGTGAATCCGCGGGGGGCGGCACAGATACGCAGTATTTT
15	TRBV7-6	TRBD1	TRBJ1-1	.	CASSLGTGGSTEAFF	TGTGCCAGCAGCTTAGGGACAGGGGGGAGTACTGAAGCTTTCTTT
13	TRBV2	TRBD2	TRBJ2-7	.	CASGLAGSYEQYF	TGTGCCAGCGGACTAGCGGGTTCCTACGAGCAGTACTTC
14	TRBV28	.	TRBJ2-2	.	CASSPRTYTGELFF	TGTGCCAGCAGTCCCCGGACATACACCGGGGAGCTGTTTTTT
13	TRBV13	.	TRBJ2-1	.	CASSLTLIGEQFF	TGTGCCAGCAGCTTAACTCTCATTGGTGAGCAGTTCTTC
17	TRBV27	.	TRBJ1-2	.	CASRSTGLNGLDYGYTF	TGTGCCAGCAGATCCACAGGGCTTAACGGCCTCGACTATGGCTACACCTTC
13	TRBV11-2	.	TRBJ1-5	.	CASSLDRDQPQHF	TGTGCCAGCAGCTTAGATCGAGATCAGCCCCAGCATTTT
13	TRBV5-4	.	TRBJ2-2	once	CASSLPGSGELFF	TGTGCCAGCAGCCTCCCAGGCTCCGGGGAGCTGTTTTTT
16	TRBV19	TRBD1	TRBJ1-1	few	CASSIDGQGANTEAFF	TGTGCCAGTAGTATAGACGGACAGGGGGCGAACACTGAAGCTTTCTTT
21	TRBV4-1	TRBD2	TRBJ2-3	.	CASSHRGTSGGPPQHTDTQYF	TGCGCCAGCAGCCACCGCGGGACTAGCGGGGGGCCCCCCCAACACACAGATACGCAGTATTTT
15	TRBV11-3	TRBD1	TRBJ1-3	once	CASSLDGTGGNTIYF	TGTGCCAGCAGCTTAGACGGGACAGGTGGAAACACCATATATTTT
14	TRBV7-2	.	TRBJ2-2	.	CASTTSGVAGELFF	TGTGCCAGCACCACCTCAGGGGTTGCCGGGGAGCTGTTTTTT
14	TRBV19	.	TRBJ2-5	.	CASKAGKARETQYF	TGTGCCAGTAAGGCAGGGAAGGCTCGAGAGACCCAGTACTTC
12	TRBV6-5	TRBD1	TRBJ1-2	few	CASSTGAYGYTF	TGTGCCAGCAGCACAGGGGCCTATGGCTACACCTTC
14	TRBV11-2	.	TRBJ2-7	.	CASSLDGPSYEQYF	TGTGCCAGCAGCTTAGATGGCCCCTCCTACGAGCAGTACTTC
16	TRBV19	.	TRBJ1-5	once	CASSIQPSTVGWPQHF	TGTGCCAGTAGTATCCAGCCTAGCACTGTGGGGTGGCCCCAGCATTTT
14	TRBV28	TRBD1	TRBJ2-1	.	CASSLGQASLEQFF	TGTGCCAGCAGCCTGGGACAGGCATCTTTGGAGCAGTTCTTC
13	TRBV4-3	.	TRBJ1-4	.	CASSQDRAEKLFF	TGCGCCAGCAGCCAAGACAGGGCTGAAAAACTGTTTTTT
18	TRBV4-2	TRBD2	TRBJ2-2	.	CASSLYSGGAGPTGELFF	TGTGCCAGCAGCCTATATAGCGGGGGGGCCGGTCCCACCGGGGAGCTGTTTTTT
14	TRBV6-4	.	TRBJ1-2	few	CASSESPSNYGYTF	TGTGCCAGCAGTGAATCCCCCAGTAACTATGGCTACACCTTC
12	TRBV19	.	TRBJ1-2	.	CASSIRGLGYTF	TGTGCCAGTAGTATACGGGGATTGGGCTACACCTTC
14	TRBV27	TRBD2	TRBJ2-7	.	CASSPTGGTYEQYF	TGTGCCAGCAGTCCCACGGGGGGGACCTACGAGCAGTACTTC
17	TRBV19	TRBD2	TRBJ2-1	.	CASSVTGGGSSYNEQFF	TGTGCCAGTAGTGTAACGGGAGGAGGGAGCTCCTACAATGAGCAGTTCTTC
14	TRBV5-5	TRBD1	TRBJ1-4	.	CASSPRQGGEKLFF	TGTGCCAGCAGCCCAAGACAGGGCGGTGAAAAACTGTTTTTT
17	TRBV9	.	TRBJ1-2	.	CASSPRDGPWGDYGYTF	TGTGCCAGCAGCCCCCGGGACGGCCCTTGGGGGGACTATGGCTACACCTTC
16	TRBV19	TRBD1	TRBJ2-2	.	CASTLTGTGNTGELFF	TGTGCCAGTACTCTAACCGGGACAGGGAACACCGGGGAGCTGTTTTTT
14	TRBV5-1	.	TRBJ2-7	.	CASSSTGVGREQYF	TGCGCCAGCAGCTCTACAGGGGTAGGGAGGGAGCAGTACTTC